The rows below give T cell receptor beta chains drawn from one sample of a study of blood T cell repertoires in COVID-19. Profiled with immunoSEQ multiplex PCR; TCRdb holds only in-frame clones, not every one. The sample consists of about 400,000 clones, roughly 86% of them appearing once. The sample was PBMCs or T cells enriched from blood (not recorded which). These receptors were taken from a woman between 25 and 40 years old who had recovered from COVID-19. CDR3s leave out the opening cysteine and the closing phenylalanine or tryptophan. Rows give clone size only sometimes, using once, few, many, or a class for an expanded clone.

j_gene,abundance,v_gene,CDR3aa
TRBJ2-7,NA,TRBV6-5,ASSYAGTEYEQY
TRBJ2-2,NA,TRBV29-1,SVLYDSPTTGELF
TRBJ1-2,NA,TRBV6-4,ASWGGHSPGYT
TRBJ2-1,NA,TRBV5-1,ASSLGELAGGYGEQF
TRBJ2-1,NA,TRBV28,ASINGAGVYNEQF
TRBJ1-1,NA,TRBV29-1,SAIPGTEAF
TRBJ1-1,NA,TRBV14,ASSQRTANTEAF
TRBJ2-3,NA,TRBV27,ASSLFPDPRGDTQY
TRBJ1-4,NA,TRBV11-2,ASSRGQAEKLF
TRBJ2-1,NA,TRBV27,ASRQGTSGYSYNEQF
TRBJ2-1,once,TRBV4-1,ASSPPGDAAYNEQF
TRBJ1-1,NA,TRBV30,ACRYRENTEAF
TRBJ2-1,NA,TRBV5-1,ASSLERRMAGRVPTDEQF
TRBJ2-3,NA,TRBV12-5,ASGLFRGSTDTQY
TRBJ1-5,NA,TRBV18,ASSPNGQGLDQPQH
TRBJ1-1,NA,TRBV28,ASRTPQGANTEAF
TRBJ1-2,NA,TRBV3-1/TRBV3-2,ASSQVGLGSYGYT
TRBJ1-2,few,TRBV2,ASSVQGPVGYT
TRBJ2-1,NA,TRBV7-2,ASSVIRGEQF
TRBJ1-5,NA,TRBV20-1,SASAGTGGWQPQH
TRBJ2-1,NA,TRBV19,ASSIRGFNNEQF
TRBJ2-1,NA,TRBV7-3,ASNVPPRGSEQF
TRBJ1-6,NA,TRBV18,ASSRLPGQGGSNSPLH
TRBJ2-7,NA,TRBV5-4,ASRSTENEQY
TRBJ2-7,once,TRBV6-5,ASSRSQVGGEQY
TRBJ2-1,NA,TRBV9,ASSSGGARNEQF
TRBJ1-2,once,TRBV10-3,AISSGTNYGYT
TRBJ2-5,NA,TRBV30,AWSLVGGEHETQY
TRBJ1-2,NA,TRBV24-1,ATSETHDRDYGYT
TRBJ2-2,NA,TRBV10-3,AISWTGNTGELF
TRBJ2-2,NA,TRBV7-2,ASRLTGTGLSGELF
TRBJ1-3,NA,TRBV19,ASTGVGNTIY
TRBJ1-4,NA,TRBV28,ASSYPRTEDNEKLF
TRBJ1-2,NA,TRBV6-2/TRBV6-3,ASSYGTKRAT
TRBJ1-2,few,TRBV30,AWSRGNYGYT
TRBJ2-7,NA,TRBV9,ASSVNPNNEQY
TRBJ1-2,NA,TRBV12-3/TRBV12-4,ASSSQAFYGYT
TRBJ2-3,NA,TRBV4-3,ASSQDIRGAGPNTQY
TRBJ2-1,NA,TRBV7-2,ASSWTSGGAGNEQF
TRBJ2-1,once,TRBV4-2,ASSDATSITYNEQF
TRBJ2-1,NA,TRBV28,ASRFSGSYNEQF
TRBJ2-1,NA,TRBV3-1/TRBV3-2,ASRPEGRGEQF
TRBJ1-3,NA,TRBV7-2,ASSFGQGSGNTIY
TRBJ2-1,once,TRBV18,ASSPGTSWEQF
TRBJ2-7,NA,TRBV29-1,SARLTGGYEQY
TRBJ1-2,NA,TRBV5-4,ASSPGTGVFYGYT
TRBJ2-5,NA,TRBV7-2,ASSRRPPREETQY
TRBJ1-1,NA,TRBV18,ASSPNRGQNTEAF
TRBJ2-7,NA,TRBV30,AWRAPASYEQY
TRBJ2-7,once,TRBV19,ASTDRQGRGEQY
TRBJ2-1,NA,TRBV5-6,ASSVPGLSEYNEQF
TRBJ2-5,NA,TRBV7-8,ASNPPAGPSLETQY